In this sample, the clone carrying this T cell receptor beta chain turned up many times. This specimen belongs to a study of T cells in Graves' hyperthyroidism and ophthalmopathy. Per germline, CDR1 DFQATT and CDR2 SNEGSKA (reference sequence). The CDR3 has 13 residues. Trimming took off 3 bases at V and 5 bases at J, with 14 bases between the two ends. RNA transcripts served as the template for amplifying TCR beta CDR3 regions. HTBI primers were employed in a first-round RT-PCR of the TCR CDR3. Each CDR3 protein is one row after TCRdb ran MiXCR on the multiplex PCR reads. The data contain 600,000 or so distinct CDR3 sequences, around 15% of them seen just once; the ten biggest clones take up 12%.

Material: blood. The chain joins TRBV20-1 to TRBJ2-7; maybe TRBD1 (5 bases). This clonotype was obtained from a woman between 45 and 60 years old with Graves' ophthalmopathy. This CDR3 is CSARRQGTDEQYF. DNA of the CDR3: TGCAGTGCTAGGCGGCAGGGCACGGACGAGCAGTACTTC.